This T cell receptor (beta chain) came from a study of T cells after yellow fever vaccination. From the 5' RACE reads, TCRdb called clonotypes with MiXCR, one entry per CDR3 protein. Of a few hundred thousand distinct CDR3 sequences in the sample, 15% to 20% were seen once. This clonotype was seen a handful of times. The specimen was PBMCs, collected 15 days after the yellow fever booster vaccination. This receptor was obtained from a man aged 30-40 years who received the YFV17D yellow fever vaccine.

The CDR3 is CASSREGSQRDIQYF. The CDR3 region has the DNA TGTGCCAGCAGCCGAGAAGGGAGTCAAAGAGACATTCAGTACTTC. The chain uses TRBV5-4 and TRBJ2-4; D may be TRBD2 (5 bases). V lost 4 bases, J lost 8 bases, and 19 bases lay in between. This CDR3 comprises 15 residues. Germline lookup yields CDR1 SGHNT and CDR2 YYREEE (reference sequence). The full variable domain, its missing parts supplied by reference TRBV5-4 and TRBJ2-4, is ETGVTQSPTHLIKTRGQQVTLRCSSQSGHNTVSWYQQALGQGPQFIFQYYREEENGRGNFPPRFSGLQFPNYSSELNVNALELDDSALYLCASSREGSQRDIQYFGAGTRLSVL.